These 18 T cell receptor beta chains were all obtained from the same sample, sequenced in a study of control samples from healthy donors and cancer patients. Using immunoSEQ multiplex PCR, the repertoire was profiled, and TCRdb retains in-frame clones only, with some absent. The sample consists of about 89,000 clones, approximately 87% of them appearing once. Sequenced sample: blood. These receptors all stem from a woman between 40 and 55 years old in good health.

The chain links TRBV30 to TRBJ1-1; no clear D gene. The CDR3 consists of 13 residues. Trimming pared 4 bases from V and 1 base from J, leaving 10 bases between. The germline gives CDR1 GTSNPN, CDR2 SVGIG (reference sequence). This chain's CDR3 is CAWNVKGNTEAFF. The DNA of the CDR3 is TGTGCCTGGAACGTTAAGGGGAACACTGAAGCTTTCTTT.

As for this clone: Sequence at one end of the junction differs from germline and may be a read error. The chain links TRBV19 to TRBJ1-1; TRBD1 aligns across 7 bases. CDR3 length equals 14 residues. Per the germline V gene, CDR1 is LNHDA and CDR2 is SQIVND (reference sequence). The DNA of the CDR3 is TGTGCCAGTACCCCCGGACAGGCGAACACTGAAACTTTCTTT. Encoded protein: CASTPGQANTETFF.

The CDR3 bases are TGTGCCAGCCAGAAGGGGACCATCCAAGAGACCCAGTACTTC. Translated: CASQKGTIQETQYF. The rearrangement uses TRBV7-8 and TRBJ2-5; D might be TRBD1 or TRBD2, each matching 5 bases. The V end lost 8 bases, the J end lost 1 base, and 14 bases lay between the germline ends. The CDR3 runs 14 residues. From germline, CDR1 is SGHVS and CDR2 FQNEAQ.

The chain joins TRBV30 to TRBJ2-2; 12 nucleotides line up with TRBD2. This CDR3 region has 14 residues. After removal of 7 bases from V and 8 bases from J, the junction contained 8 bases not matched to a gene. Germline V gene sequence: CDR1 GTSNPN, CDR2 SVGIG (reference sequence). Written as DNA, the CDR3 is TGTGCCTTCCTCCCCGGGACTAGCGGGGGGGAGCTGTTTTTT. It yields the protein CAFLPGTSGGELFF.

This clone was counted a single time. A junction end diverges from the germline sequence, so it may reflect a read error. The chain has TRBV5-1 and TRBJ2-3; D is possibly TRBD1 (5 bases). Germline CDR1 and CDR2: SGHRS and YFSETQ. The CDR3 loop spans 11 amino acids. Here the CDR3 DNA reads TGCGCCAGCAGCTTGGGCCAGGGCTTCGCTTTT. Translated: CASSLGQGFAF.

In this sample, this clone turned up a few times. The rearrangement uses TRBV5-5 and TRBJ1-6, with 7 bases identical to TRBD1. The CDR3 covers 14 residues. J was trimmed by 9 bases and V by 1 base; bases with no gene match: 4. Per germline, CDR1 SGHKS and CDR2 YYEKEE (reference sequence). The CDR3 DNA follows: TGTGCCAGCAGCTTGTTGGCAGGGGGTTCACCCCTCCACTTT. Translated: CASSLLAGGSPLHF.

The chain joins TRBV30 to TRBJ1-5; 8 nucleotides align to TRBD1. V dropped 3 bases and J dropped 2; count of bases not matched to a gene: 3. The CDR3 has 14 amino acids. The germline CDR1 and CDR2 sequences are GTSNPN and SVGIG (reference sequence). CDR3 sequence: CAWRQTGGNQPQHF. CDR3 sequence (DNA): TGTGCCTGGAGGCAGACAGGGGGCAATCAGCCCCAGCATTTT.

The genes are TRBV5-1 and TRBJ1-4; D unclear. Germline V gene lookup returns CDR1 SGHRS and CDR2 YFSETQ. The CDR3 sequence is 16 residues long. With 4 bases removed from V and 0 bases from J, the gap between germline ends came to 13 bases. The CDR3 spells CASSPGRRPTNEKLFF. CDR3 DNA sequence: TGCGCCAGCAGCCCAGGACGGAGGCCAACTAATGAAAAACTGTTTTTT.

In this sample, this clone turned up once. V and J are TRBV10-1 and TRBJ1-2; possible D gene TRBD1, 5 bases. This CDR3 region has 13 residues. Looked up from germline, CDR1 is WNHNN and CDR2 is SYGVQD (reference sequence). The V end was cut by 4 bases, the J end by 4 bases, with 10 bases between. The CDR3 is CASSAGTTYGYTF. In DNA form, the CDR3 reads TGCGCCAGCAGTGCAGGGACGACCTATGGCTACACCTTC.

This clone was counted a single time. This chain connects TRBV18 to TRBJ1-2; the D is unclear. Trimming took 3 bases from V and 6 from J, leaving 20 bases between them. CDR1 is KGHSH, CDR2 LQKENI, per germline. The CDR3 is made up of 16 amino acids. The CDR3 here is CASSPFEKPGRDGYTF. The CDR3 DNA reads as TGTGCCAGCTCACCTTTTGAAAAGCCGGGGAGGGATGGCTACACCTTC.

This sequence joins TRBV6-4 and TRBJ2-3; 10 nucleotides agree with TRBD2. J gave up 1 base and V 2 bases, and 6 bases lay outside the gene matches. Germline V lookup: CDR1 MRHNA, CDR2 SNTAGT. CDR3 length: 17 amino acids. DNA for the CDR3: TGTGCCAGCAGTGACCGCAGCGGGGGGGAAGGCACAGATACGCAGTATTTT. Residues: CASSDRSGGEGTDTQYF.

J is TRBJ1-2 and V is TRBV5-5; 7 positions agree with TRBD1. The CDR3 has 13 amino acids. V lost 4 bases, J lost 8 bases, and 8 bases stayed unmatched. Germline V gene sequence: CDR1 SGHKS, CDR2 YYEKEE (reference sequence). Written as DNA, the CDR3 is TGTGCCAGCAGCGAACGGACAGGTTTCGGCTACACCTTC. It yields the protein CASSERTGFGYTF.

J is TRBJ2-7 and V is TRBV4-1; 7 positions match TRBD1. The ends lost 1 base at V and 4 bases at J; junction bases unmatched: 7. Germline V lookup: CDR1 MGHRA, CDR2 YSYEKL. CDR3 length equals 15 residues. CDR3 loop: CASSQAPGQIYEQYF. DNA for the CDR3: TGCGCCAGCAGCCAAGCTCCGGGACAGATTTACGAGCAGTACTTC.

The CDR3 sequence: CASSYRDRGYGYTF. CDR3 sequence (DNA): TGTGCCAGCAGTTACAGGGATCGCGGCTATGGCTACACCTTC. V is TRBV28 and J is TRBJ1-2, with D possibly matching TRBD1 (6 bases). The V and J ends lost 4 bases and 4 bases respectively, with 13 bases between them. The CDR3 totals 14 residues. CDR1 MDHEN and CDR2 SYDVKM come from the germline V gene.

The V gene is TRBV7-2, the J gene TRBJ2-1; weak D call: TRBD1 (6 bases). In germline, CDR1 is SGHTA, CDR2 FQGNSA. Trimming removed 1 base at V and 4 bases at J, with 11 bases between. CDR3 length: 15 amino acids. The DNA for the CDR3 is TGTGCCAGCAGCTTAGATGGGACAAGTTACAATGAGCAGTTCTTC. Amino acid sequence: CASSLDGTSYNEQFF.

This chain joins TRBV18 and TRBJ2-7; 8 nucleotides align to TRBD1. Germline CDR1 reads KGHSH; CDR2 reads LQKENI. The CDR3 spans 16 residues. Germline trimming cut 2 bases from V and 2 bases from J; bases unmatched to any gene: 8. The CDR3 is CASSPSKGQVAYEQYF. CDR3 coding DNA: TGTGCCAGCTCACCAAGCAAGGGACAGGTCGCCTACGAGCAGTACTTC.

The chain joins TRBV7-2 to TRBJ2-1; tentative D call: TRBD1 (6 bases). The germline V and J ends were trimmed by 5 bases and 7 bases, with 15 bases remaining between them. Germline assignment: CDR1 SGHTA and CDR2 FQGNSA. The CDR3 loop spans 14 amino acids. CDR3: CASSLDRGGNEQFF. The CDR3 DNA sequence: TGTGCCAGCAGCCTCGACCGAGGGGGTAATGAGCAGTTCTTC.

The CDR3 here is CASRLTCDGGGRNEQFF. DNA of the CDR3: TGTGCCAGCAGGCTAACGTGCGATGGGGGGGGCCGAAATGAGCAGTTCTTC. J is TRBJ2-1 and V is TRBV3-1 (or the pseudogene TRBV3-2); D perhaps matches TRBD2 (7 bases). CDR1 is LGHDT, CDR2 YNNKEL, per germline (reference sequence). The V and J ends lost 6 bases and 7 bases respectively, with 25 bases between them. This CDR3 is 17 amino acids long.